This T cell receptor beta chain was retrieved from a study of T-cell reconstitution after alpha-beta-depleted transplantation in children. During its preparation, the TCRbeta library received unique molecular identifiers. TCRdb redid the calling of the PCR reads with MiXCR, one entry per CDR3 protein. The table has approximately 190,000 distinct CDR3 sequences, about 8.4% seen once. The trim removed 5 bases at V and 14 bases at J, leaving 9 bases unmatched. Germline CDR1 SGHTA, CDR2 FQGNSA. This CDR3 region has 13 residues. The clonotype was recovered from a male patient between 2 and 10 years old who had a stem cell transplant for acute myeloid leukemia, so the T cells may come from the graft donor. The sample consisted of PBMCs, mostly from graft donor cells, taken 360 days after TCRalphabeta/CD19-depleted stem cell transplant. The V gene is TRBV7-2, the J gene TRBJ2-3, with 11 nucleotides matching TRBD2. CDR3 DNA sequence: TGTGCCAGCAGCCAGGGGACTAGCGGAGTGAGGTATTTT. Translating gives CASSQGTSGVRYF.